These T cell receptor beta chains were read from a single sample in a study of beta chain features in type 1 diabetes. Profiling relied on immunoSEQ multiplex PCR, and the TCRdb table lists in-frame clones only, not all of them. Of hundreds of thousands of clones listed, 7% to 9% are singletons. The sequencing input was central memory CD4+ T cells from blood. The receptors shown here come from a woman aged 18-35 years in good health. CDR3s include the opening cysteine and the closing phenylalanine or tryptophan. D genes are given only for firm matches. Rows give clone size only sometimes, using once, few, many, or a class for an expanded clone.

j_call clone_size d_call v_call cdr3_nt cdr3_aa
TRBJ2-7 many . TRBV5-6 TGTGCCAGCAGCTTGAGAGGGCGCGGCTACGAGCAGTACTTC CASSLRGRGYEQYF
TRBJ2-3 . TRBD1 TRBV5-4 TGTGCCAGCAGCTTTGGACTCAGGGACAGGGGGCGCACAGATACGCAGTATTTT CASSFGLRDRGRTDTQYF
TRBJ2-5 . . TRBV2 TGTGCCAGCAGTGAAAATGGGGGGCGAGAGACCCAGTACTTC CASSENGGRETQYF
TRBJ2-1 . . TRBV28 TGTGCCAGCAGTTTATTCGGTAATGAGCAGTTCTTC CASSLFGNEQFF
TRBJ2-1 . TRBD2 TRBV11-3 TGTGCCAGCAGCCGAGCGGGAGGGCCTGGTGAGCAGTTCTTC CASSRAGGPGEQFF
TRBJ2-1 . . TRBV27 TGTGCCAGCAGTTTAGGGGGAGGACACACTTACAATGAGCAGTTCTTC CASSLGGGHTYNEQFF
TRBJ2-1 many TRBD1 TRBV5-4 TGTGCCAGCAGCCGGGACAGCTCCTACAATGAGCAGTTCTTC CASSRDSSYNEQFF
TRBJ1-1 few . TRBV10-3 TGTGCCATCAGTGGGGTCCGGGCAGAAGAAGCTTTCTTT CAISGVRAEEAFF
TRBJ2-5 few TRBD2 TRBV7-2 TGTGCCAGCAGCGAAACTAGCGGGACCAGGGAGACCCAGTACTTC CASSETSGTRETQYF
TRBJ2-1 few . TRBV11-1 TGTGCCAGCAGCTTAATAGGCGGTGAGCAGTTCTTC CASSLIGGEQFF
TRBJ2-4 few . TRBV5-4 TGTGCCAGCAGCTTGGAGGGATCGACTAGGTCCAAAAACATTCAGTACTTC CASSLEGSTRSKNIQYF
TRBJ2-1 many TRBD1 TRBV5-1 TGCGCCAGCAGCTCCTTCGGACAGGGGAGTCATGAGCAGTTCTTC CASSSFGQGSHEQFF
TRBJ2-7 . . TRBV15 TGTGCCACCAGCAGGGGTTCATTGCAGCAGTACTTC CATSRGSLQQYF
TRBJ2-4 . . TRBV11-2 TGTGCCAGCAGCTTAGGGGTCGGGAGAGAATACTTC CASSLGVGREYF
TRBJ2-1 many TRBD1 TRBV7-6 TGTGCCAGCAGCTTAGAATCGACAGGGGGTCAGGGTGAGCAGTTCTTC CASSLESTGGQGEQFF
TRBJ2-1 few . TRBV11-2 TGTGCCAGCAGCTTTTTAGATAATGAGCAGTTCTTC CASSFLDNEQFF
TRBJ2-1 few TRBD2 TRBV28 TGTGCCAGCAGTTTTCTGTCGGCGGGGACTAGATCAGACCAGTTCTTC CASSFLSAGTRSDQFF
TRBJ2-5 . TRBD2 TRBV9 TGTGCCAGCAGCGCGGATGCGGCTAGCGGAGAGACCCAGTACTTC CASSADAASGETQYF
TRBJ2-6 . . TRBV5-8 TGTGCCAGCAGCCCCCAAGGGGTGAGCTCTGGGGCCAACGTCCTGACTTTC CASSPQGVSSGANVLTF
TRBJ2-7 few . TRBV29-1 TGCAGCGGCGCCTCGGGGGCCAACTACGAGCAGTACTTC CSGASGANYEQYF
TRBJ2-1 few TRBD2 TRBV15 TGTGCCACCAGCAGAGCGGCCGGGACTAGTGAGAAGGATGAGCAGTTCTTC CATSRAAGTSEKDEQFF
TRBJ2-7 few . TRBV28 TGTGCCAGCAGTTGGCTAGGGGCTAACGAGGCCGAGCAGTACTTC CASSWLGANEAEQYF